This TCR beta chain was found in a study of CXCR3-negative and CXCR3-positive naive CD8 T cells. General study results and limits: High diversity, comparable across both naive subsets, contrasted with much lower diversity in memory CD8+ cells. Comparison of naive CXCR3-negative and CXCR3-positive cells revealed similar TRBV-TRBJ usage, while memory cells differed. Naive cells positive for CXCR3 carried more hydrophobic TRB CDR3s than CXCR3-negative ones.

As regards this clonotype: Its antigen is currently unknown.

With UMI labels, 5' RACE was used to prepare the TRB cDNA libraries. After re-calling the 5' RACE reads, TCRdb lists one entry per CDR3 protein, DNA absent. The ten top clones account for around 0.58%, within a sample of about 89,000 distinct CDR3 sequences. CDR1 and CDR2 (germline): MDHEN, SYDVKM. The CDR3 has 11 residues. Sequencing was carried out using naive CXCR3+ CD8+ T cells from blood. The subset here: CD45RO-CCR7+CD27+CD95- naive CD8+ T cells expressing CXCR3 (TNR3+). V and J are TRBV28 and TRBJ2-1; without DNA, the TCRdb call of TRBD2 cannot be checked. The TCR comes from a human donor in good health. Some clones in this sample may be carry-over from other donors' samples. CDR3: CASTLGGEQFF.